The 30 T cell receptor beta chains in this list originate from one sample, sequenced in a study of sequential checkpoint blockade in melanoma. Sequencing was performed with immunoSEQ multiplex PCR; in TCRdb, only in-frame clones are kept and a portion is missing. The sample has 35,000 to 40,000 clones; roughly 32% are singletons. Treatment noted: randomized to nivolumab then ipilimumab (arm A) or the reverse (arm B). Material: tumor tissue (inferred from file names), obtained from a patient given nivolumab and ipilimumab in sequence. The source of these receptors is a human donor with melanoma.

This clone was seen more than once but under ten times. The CDR3 is CASSLPWDSPVPNSNQPQHF. In nucleotides, the CDR3 is TGTGCCAGCAGTTTGCCTTGGGACAGCCCAGTCCCCAATAGCAATCAGCCCCAGCATTTT. This chain links TRBV6-8 with TRBJ1-5; TRBD1 agrees at 7 bases. Losses at the gene ends were 4 bases for V and 0 bases for J; bases not matched to a gene: 18. Germline CDR1 MNHGY, CDR2 SAAAGT. The CDR3 is 20 residues long.

The chain couples TRBV6-8 to TRBJ1-1; 7 positions match TRBD1. This CDR3 is 15 amino acids long. Unmatched junction bases numbered 8, after V lost 5 bases and J lost 2 bases. The germline V gene encodes CDR1 MNHGY and CDR2 SAAAGT. The CDR3 sequence is CASSDPGTDNTEAFF. CDR3 in DNA: TGTGCCAGCAGTGACCCGGGGACAGATAACACTGAAGCTTTCTTT.

This clone was detected only a few times. The chain is built from TRBV11-3 and TRBJ1-4; D possibly corresponds to TRBD1 (6 bases). The CDR3 extends over 15 amino acids. Germline V CDR1 and CDR2: SGHNT, YENEEA. The V end was cut by 5 bases, the J end by 2 bases, with 12 bases between. CDR3: CASSLRDNTNEKLFF. The CDR3 DNA is TGTGCCAGCAGCCTCCGGGACAACACTAATGAAAAACTGTTTTTT.

The J gene is TRBJ1-5, the V gene TRBV19; D is ambiguous. Between the trimmed V and J ends, which lost 5 bases and 6 bases, there was a span of 5 bases. CDR3 length: 11 residues. Per the germline V gene, CDR1 is LNHDA and CDR2 is SQIVND (reference sequence). CDR3 sequence reads: CASSPGQPQHF. CDR3 sequence (DNA): TGTGCCAGTAGTCCCGGTCAGCCCCAGCATTTT.

The genes are TRBV5-1 and TRBJ2-1; no clear D. Trimming stripped 0 bases from V and 9 bases from J, with 13 bases between. This CDR3 spans 14 amino acids. Germline assignment: CDR1 SGHRS and CDR2 YFSETQ. CDR3: CASSLEGGVTEQFF. For the CDR3, the DNA is TGCGCCAGCAGCTTGGAGGGTGGGGTAACTGAGCAGTTCTTC. The variable domain in full, with the rest retrieved from reference TRBV5-1 and TRBJ2-1, is KAGVTQTPRYLIKTRGQQVTLSCSPISGHRSVSWYQQTPGQGLQFLFEYFSETQRNKGNFPGRFSGRQFSNSRSEMNVSTLELGDSALYLCASSLEGGVTEQFFGPGTRLTVL.

The V and J genes are TRBV6-8 and TRBJ1-2; D remains unclear. The CDR3 is made up of 14 amino acids. Germline V gives CDR1 MNHGY, CDR2 SAAAGT. The V gene lost 8 bases and the J gene lost 7 bases, with 20 bases spanning the gap. Here the CDR3 reads CASAPGGPPRGYTF. CDR3 sequence (DNA): TGTGCCAGCGCCCCAGGCGGTCCCCCACGTGGCTACACCTTC.

This chain joins TRBV18 and TRBJ2-7; D possibly matches TRBD1 or TRBD2 (6 bases each). Trimming stripped 3 bases from V and 3 bases from J, with 18 bases between. This CDR3 contains 16 residues. CDR1 is KGHSH, CDR2 LQKENI, per germline. The DNA of the CDR3 is TGTGCCAGCTCACCTAGGGGATTTGAGGGGGGCTACGAGCAGTACTTC. Its protein product is CASSPRGFEGGYEQYF.

This chain joins TRBV30 and TRBJ1-4, with TRBD1 as a possible D gene (5 bases). The CDR3 runs to 12 residues. CDR1 and CDR2 from the germline V gene are GTSNPN and SVGIG (reference sequence). Trimming removed 8 bases from V and 4 bases from J, with 11 bases in between. CDR3 sequence (DNA): TGTGCCCAAACGGGGGATAATGAAAAACTGTTTTTT. This translates into CAQTGDNEKLFF. Combining the CDR3 with reference TRBV30 and TRBJ1-4 gives the whole variable domain SQTIHQWPATLVQPVGSPLSLECTVEGTSNPNLYWYRQAAGRGLQLLFYSVGIGQISSEVPQNLSASRPQDRQFILSSKKLLLSDSGFYLCAQTGDNEKLFFGSGTQLSVL.

The chain carries TRBV9 and TRBJ1-2; D not certain. The CDR3 runs to 12 residues. Trimming pared 5 bases from V and 4 bases from J, leaving 9 bases between. CDR1 is SGDLS and CDR2 is YYNGEE in the germline V gene. The CDR3 here is CASRKDGYGYTF. Here the CDR3 DNA reads TGTGCCAGCAGAAAGGACGGCTATGGCTACACCTTC.

The gene calls are TRBV1 and TRBJ2-3; whether TRBD1, the table's D call, matches the DNA was not checked. TRBV1 is a pseudogene segment. This CDR3 comprises 16 residues. CDR3 in amino acids: CASSQDRAGGTDTQYF. CDR3 sequence (DNA): TGCGCCAGCAGCCAAGATCGGGCAGGGGGCACAGATACGCAGTATTTT.

The chain has TRBV28 and TRBJ1-2; D is perhaps TRBD1 (6 bases). V was trimmed by 6 bases and J by 4 bases, leaving 15 bases between them. The CDR3 sequence is 14 residues long. The germline gives CDR1 MDHEN, CDR2 SYDVKM. CDR3: CASSQTGSGYGYTF. The CDR3 DNA follows: TGTGCCAGCAGCCAAACAGGGTCCGGCTATGGCTACACCTTC.

This clone was picked up a small number of times. The V call is TRBV9, the J call TRBJ1-1; D not resolved. Trimming removed 5 bases at V and 6 bases at J, with 11 bases between. Germline assignment: CDR1 SGDLS and CDR2 YYNGEE. The CDR3 consists of 12 residues. The CDR3 reads CASSFRLSEAFF. The CDR3, as DNA: TGTGCCAGCAGTTTCAGACTATCTGAAGCTTTCTTT.

This clone appeared a few times. The chain links TRBV28 to TRBJ1-5, with 9 bases identical to TRBD1. CDR3 size: 14 residues. The V gene's germline CDR1 is MDHEN and CDR2 SYDVKM. V lost 10 bases to trimming and J lost 5 bases; unmatched junction nucleotides: 9. CDR3 coding DNA: TGTGCCATAGAACAGGGGGCTGGGGATCAGCCCCAGCATTTT. Protein sequence: CAIEQGAGDQPQHF.

The chain uses TRBV11-3 and TRBJ2-6, with unresolved D. The CDR3 is 16 residues long. CDR1 SGHNT and CDR2 YENEEA come from the germline V gene. The ends were cut back, 3 bases at V and 0 bases at J, with 9 bases in the middle. The CDR3 nucleotides are TGTGCCAGCAGCTTGGCAGGCTCCTCTGGGGCCAACGTCCTGACTTTC. This translates into CASSLAGSSGANVLTF.

This clone has a handful of counts. This chain connects TRBV6-8 to TRBJ1-5; D may be TRBD1 (5 bases). Germline CDR1 MNHGY, CDR2 SAAAGT. CDR3 length: 15 residues. Between the trimmed V and J ends, which lost 1 base and 1 base, there was a span of 8 bases. The CDR3 nucleotides read TGTGCCAGCAGTTACTTCAGGGCGAGCAATCAGCCCCAGCATTTT. Residues: CASSYFRASNQPQHF.

The chain is built from TRBV6-8 and TRBJ1-3; no clear D gene. V was trimmed by 5 bases and J by 4 bases, leaving 15 bases between them. CDR3 length: 15 amino acids. CDR1 is MNHGY and CDR2 is SAAAGT in the germline V gene. This CDR3 is CASSALGGIGNTIYF. As DNA, the CDR3 is TGTGCCAGCAGTGCCTTAGGAGGGATCGGAAACACCATATATTTT.

This clone was picked up many times. V and J are TRBV11-3 and TRBJ2-3, with 7 nucleotides matching TRBD1. Germline V CDR1 and CDR2: SGHNT, YENEEA. After removal of 2 bases from V and 4 bases from J, the junction contained 6 bases not matched to a gene. This CDR3 spans 15 amino acids. CDR3 sequence reads: CASSLQGVGADTQYF. Written as DNA, the CDR3 is TGTGCCAGCAGCTTACAGGGGGTTGGGGCAGATACGCAGTATTTT.

The rearrangement uses TRBV6-8 and TRBJ2-7; 9 bases agree with TRBD2. The CDR3 contains 15 residues. The junction had 6 bases not matched to a gene; V was cut back by 5 bases and J by 1 base. CDR1 MNHGY and CDR2 SAAAGT come from the germline V gene. The CDR3 nucleotides are TGTGCCAGCAGTCCCCTAGCGGGGTCATCCTACGAGCAGTACTTC. Translating it yields CASSPLAGSSYEQYF.

This clone was seen a handful of times. CDR3 nucleotides: TGCGCCATCTCAACTAGCGGGAGCGGGGAGCTGTTTTTT. Translation: CAISTSGSGELFF. This chain joins TRBV10-2 and TRBJ2-2; 11 bases fit TRBD2. The CDR3 sequence is 13 residues long. Trimming at V came to 10 bases and at J to 7 bases, leaving 5 bases not matched to a gene. Germline V gene lookup returns CDR1 WSHSY and CDR2 SAAADI.

The chain is built from TRBV30 and TRBJ1-6; no clear D gene. The CDR3 has 12 residues. The germline CDR1 and CDR2 sequences are GTSNPN and SVGIG (reference sequence). The V end lost 2 bases, the J end lost 8 bases, and 7 bases lay between the germline ends. DNA for the CDR3: TGTGCCTGGAGTCTTGGGGATTCACCCCTCCACTTT. Amino acids: CAWSLGDSPLHF.

This clone was detected a few times. V usage is TRBV30 and J usage is TRBJ1-1, with TRBD1 as a possible D gene (5 bases). Trimming pared 7 bases from V and 5 bases from J, leaving 20 bases between. The germline CDR1 and CDR2 sequences are GTSNPN and SVGIG (reference sequence). The CDR3 has 14 residues. The CDR3 nucleotides read TGTGCCTTGAGGTTGGACAACCGCCAGACTGAAGCTTTCTTT. The encoded protein is CALRLDNRQTEAFF.

This sequence joins TRBV30 and TRBJ1-5; TRBD1 aligns across 8 bases. J was trimmed by 0 bases and V by 2 bases; bases with no gene match: 9. The CDR3 consists of 17 residues. Germline lookup yields CDR1 GTSNPN and CDR2 SVGIG (reference sequence). The CDR3 spells CAWSLPRTGYSNQPQHF. In nucleotides, the CDR3 is TGTGCCTGGAGTCTCCCCCGGACAGGGTATAGCAATCAGCCCCAGCATTTT.

CDR3 sequence: CSVGGQGAVHEQYF. CDR3 coding DNA: TGCAGCGTTGGAGGACAGGGGGCGGTACACGAGCAGTACTTC. The chain combines TRBV29-1 with TRBJ2-7; TRBD1 matches at 11 bases. Germline CDR1 and CDR2: SQVTM and ANQGSEA. CDR3 size: 14 residues. V dropped 4 bases and J dropped 5; count of bases not matched to a gene: 7.

This clone was counted a few times. This chain links TRBV14 with TRBJ2-2; D may be TRBD1 (6 bases). Germline CDR1 and CDR2: SGHDN and FVKESK. The V end lost 6 bases, the J end lost 6 bases, and 11 bases lay between the germline ends. The CDR3 is made up of 13 amino acids. CDR3 sequence (DNA): TGTGCCAGCAGAGAACAGGGCTCCGGGGAGCTGTTTTTT. It yields the protein CASREQGSGELFF.

The rearrangement uses TRBV19 and TRBJ2-7; 7 positions agree with TRBD1. Germline-derived CDR1 and CDR2 are LNHDA and SQIVND (reference sequence). The CDR3 extends over 14 amino acids. V was clipped by 6 bases and J by 0 bases; unmatched bases: 5. CDR3 coding DNA: TGTGCCAGTAGGTTGACAGGGACCTCCTACGAGCAGTACTTC. Its translation is CASRLTGTSYEQYF.

This clone was observed a few times. The chain employs TRBV28 and TRBJ2-7; no reliable D call. V shed 5 bases and J shed 9 bases, with 26 bases lying between them. The CDR3 extends over 16 amino acids. Germline V CDR1 and CDR2: MDHEN, SYDVKM. CDR3 residues: CASSPSNKGGPPWQYF. The CDR3 DNA sequence: TGTGCCAGCAGTCCGAGCAACAAGGGCGGCCCTCCCTGGCAGTACTTC.

This rearrangement joins TRBV11-3 to TRBJ1-1; 8 bases fit TRBD1. With 7 bases clipped from V and 6 bases from J, the junction kept 19 bases outside the gene matches. The germline V gene encodes CDR1 SGHNT and CDR2 YENEEA. The length of the CDR3 is 17 residues. CDR3 DNA: TGTGCCAGCATCGATGGACAGGGCGGTTTTTATGTAGCTGAAGCTTTCTTT. It is translated as CASIDGQGGFYVAEAFF.

The chain employs TRBV5-1 and TRBJ2-5; TRBD2 matches at 8 bases. The germline gives CDR1 SGHRS, CDR2 YFSETQ. The CDR3 is 15 amino acids. The trim removed 6 bases at V and 2 bases at J, leaving 9 bases unmatched. The CDR3 bases are TGCGCCAGCACCCGGGGGGGAGTCTCACAAGAGACCCAGTACTTC. Amino acid sequence: CASTRGGVSQETQYF. Using reference TRBV5-1 and TRBJ2-5 for the parts outside the CDR3, the full variable domain is KAGVTQTPRYLIKTRGQQVTLSCSPISGHRSVSWYQQTPGQGLQFLFEYFSETQRNKGNFPGRFSGRQFSNSRSEMNVSTLELGDSALYLCASTRGGVSQETQYFGPGTRLLVL.

In this sample, this clone turned up a few times. The chain recombines TRBV28 with TRBJ1-6, with 9 bases matching TRBD1. Germline V gene data show CDR1 as MDHEN and CDR2 as SYDVKM. The CDR3 is 16 amino acids. The junction had 9 bases not matched to a gene; V was cut back by 3 bases and J by 9 bases. CDR3 sequence: CASSFLQGALGSPLHF. CDR3 nucleotide sequence: TGTGCCAGCAGTTTCCTACAGGGGGCTCTAGGTTCACCCCTCCACTTT.

The chain carries TRBV28 and TRBJ1-1; D ambiguous. V was clipped by 2 bases and J by 6 bases, with 10 bases between them. The CDR3 consists of 13 residues. CDR1 is MDHEN and CDR2 is SYDVKM in the germline V gene. CDR3: CASSLGSVPEAFF. CDR3 sequence (DNA): TGTGCCAGCAGTTTAGGCAGTGTGCCTGAAGCTTTCTTT.